Below are 10 T cell receptor beta chains sequenced from a single sample in a study of T cells of healthy individuals. MiXCR, run by TCRdb on the 5' RACE reads, gives a single entry per CDR3 protein. Of some 82,000 distinct CDR3 sequences listed, approximately 5.4% are singletons. These receptors were collected from a female donor in good health.

This clonotype was observed at least ten times. The V gene is TRBV9, the J gene TRBJ2-3; tentative D call: TRBD2 (6 bases). CDR1 is SGDLS and CDR2 is YYNGEE in the germline V gene. Trimming removed 0 bases at V and 5 bases at J, with 10 bases between. CDR3 size: 14 residues. CDR3 loop: CASSVGGMVDTQYF. In DNA, the CDR3 is TGTGCCAGCAGCGTAGGCGGGATGGTAGATACGCAGTATTTT.

This clonotype was seen at least ten times. This chain connects TRBV12-3 or TRBV12-4 to TRBJ1-2, with D possibly being TRBD1 (5 bases). V was cut by 4 bases and J by 1 base, with 16 bases left in between. This CDR3 region has 16 residues. This CDR3 is CASSSQGPLINYGYTF. CDR3 DNA: TGTGCCAGCAGTTCCCAGGGACCCCTAATTAACTATGGCTACACCTTC.

This clonotype was seen ten or more times. The chain recombines TRBV29-1 with TRBJ2-3; D may be TRBD1 (6 bases). CDR3 length equals 15 residues. V lost 2 bases, J lost 4 bases, and 16 bases lay in between. Germline assignment: CDR1 SQVTM and CDR2 ANQGSEA. CDR3 sequence: CSVESGRGPPDTQYF. CDR3 nucleotide sequence: TGCAGCGTTGAATCTGGCAGGGGTCCTCCAGATACGCAGTATTTT.

The CDR3 sequence: CATSREATNYGYTF. For the CDR3, the DNA is TGTGCCACCTCCAGGGAGGCCACTAACTATGGCTACACCTTC. V gene TRBV10-3 combines with J gene TRBJ1-2; D may be TRBD1 (5 bases). CDR3 length: 14 residues. Trimming removed 10 bases from V and 0 bases from J, with 15 bases in between. CDR1 and CDR2 (germline): ENHRY, SYGVKD.

The genes are TRBV5-5 and TRBJ1-2, with D unclear. Looked up from germline, CDR1 is SGHKS and CDR2 is YYEKEE (reference sequence). Deletions cut 5 bases from V and 8 bases from J, with 13 bases between. The CDR3 extends over 12 amino acids. CDR3 coding DNA: TGTGCCAGCAGTTCTCCTGGTTTGGGCTACACCTTC. It translates to CASSSPGLGYTF. Full variable domain (rest looked up from reference TRBV5-5 and TRBJ1-2): DAGVTQSPTHLIKTRGQQVTLRCSPISGHKSVSWYQQVLGQGPQFIFQYYEKEERGRGNFPDRFSARQFPNYSSELNVNALLLGDSALYLCASSSPGLGYTFGSGTRLTVV.

This clonotype was found many times. In DNA form, the CDR3 reads TGTGCCAGCAGTCCGACGGGGACCCCCCAAAACATTCAGTACTTC. This sequence encodes CASSPTGTPQNIQYF. The chain carries TRBV27 and TRBJ2-4; D is possibly TRBD1 or TRBD2 (5 bases each). Between the trimmed V and J ends, which lost 5 bases and 5 bases, there was a span of 16 bases. The CDR3 covers 15 residues. Germline values: CDR1 MNHEY, CDR2 SMNVEV (reference sequence).

This clonotype was observed at least ten times. The chain employs TRBV5-1 and TRBJ2-3; 9 bases map to TRBD2. The germline V gene has CDR1 SGHRS and CDR2 YFSETQ. With 3 bases clipped from V and 5 bases from J, the junction kept 7 bases outside the gene matches. The length of the CDR3 is 15 residues. CDR3 nucleotide sequence: TGCGCCAGCAGCTCCTTAGCGGGAGCTGTAGATACGCAGTATTTT. Its protein is CASSSLAGAVDTQYF.

This clonotype was counted only a few times. The chain couples TRBV6-2 or TRBV6-3 to TRBJ2-5; a weak D match, TRBD2 (6 bases). Germline CDR1 is MNHEY and CDR2 is SVGEGT. The CDR3 runs to 16 residues. The ends were cut back, 0 bases at V and 1 base at J, with 12 bases in the middle. The CDR3 loop reads CASSYSTGRPQETQYF. The CDR3 nucleotides read TGTGCCAGCAGTTACTCGACGGGGAGGCCCCAAGAGACCCAGTACTTC.

The sample holds many counts of this clonotype. The rearrangement joins TRBV7-3 to TRBJ2-1, with 12 bases identical to TRBD2. With V trimmed by 5 bases and J by 6 bases, 5 bases remained unmatched. CDR3 length equals 15 residues. CDR1 and CDR2 from the germline V gene are SGHTA and FQGTGA. CDR3 coding DNA: TGTGCCAGCAGCCAACGACTAGCGGGAGTCAATGAGCAGTTCTTC. Its translation is CASSQRLAGVNEQFF.

Comments on this clonotype: The junction does not match germline at one end; this may be a read error. V is TRBV10-3 and J is TRBJ2-5, with D hard to call. This CDR3 contains 13 residues. The germline CDR1 and CDR2 sequences are ENHRY and SYGVKD. CDR3 amino acids: CAISGELQETQCF. CDR3 nucleotides: TGTGCCATCAGTGGAGAACTTCAAGAGACCCAGTGCTTC.